This TCR beta chain is drawn from a study of tumor-infiltrating lymphocytes in primary liver carcinoma. Investigators took RNA and DNA out together from 20-30 mg of unsorted bulk tissue. Surgical resection was the treatment these patients received for primary liver carcinoma. Overall study results and limits: When set against blood, tumors had a significantly higher top-250-clone fraction (p = 0.039). Between tumor regions, pairs overlapped more than tumor-adjacent and tumor-blood pairs did.

The researchers produced TCR beta cDNA from 400 to 650 ng total RNA with a constant-region primer. Libraries of TCR beta came from three nested multiplex PCR rounds with slightly modified ARM-PCR. Two initial PCR rounds of approximately 10 cycles each paired TRBV1-TRBV30 forward primers with a C-beta reverse primer. TCRdb re-called the multiplex PCR reads with MiXCR, one entry per CDR3 protein. There are roughly 49,000 distinct CDR3 sequences in the sample; approximately 80% occur only once, and approximately 25% lies in the top ten. V lost 2 bases to trimming and J lost 14 bases; unmatched junction nucleotides: 13. Per germline, CDR1 MDHEN and CDR2 SYDVKM. The CDR3 totals 14 residues. Comments on this clonotype: The antigen remains unidentified.

Sequencing used liver tumor tissue from sampling region 5. Subset indicated: tumor region T5, tumor centre. This receptor was taken from a man between 35 and 55 years old with primary liver carcinoma and hepatitis B virus infection. The V call is TRBV28, the J call TRBJ2-3; the match to TRBD1 covers 7 bases. CDR3 bases: TGTGCCAGCAGTTTAAAAACAGGGGTAGATGCGCGGTATTTT. This translates into CASSLKTGVDARYF.